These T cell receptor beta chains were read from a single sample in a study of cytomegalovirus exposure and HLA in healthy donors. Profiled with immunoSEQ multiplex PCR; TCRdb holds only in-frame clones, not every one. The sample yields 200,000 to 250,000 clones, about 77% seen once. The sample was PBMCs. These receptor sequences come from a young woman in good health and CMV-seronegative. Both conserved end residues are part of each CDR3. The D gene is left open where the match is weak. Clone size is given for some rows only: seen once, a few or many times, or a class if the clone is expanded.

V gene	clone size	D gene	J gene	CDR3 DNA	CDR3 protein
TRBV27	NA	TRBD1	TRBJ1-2	TGTGCCAGCAGTTTATCCTTGACAGGGAACTATGGCTACACCTTC	CASSLSLTGNYGYTF
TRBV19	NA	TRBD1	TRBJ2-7	TGTGCCAGTAGTATAGGACAGGGGGTCTCGGGCGAGCAGTACTTC	CASSIGQGVSGEQYF
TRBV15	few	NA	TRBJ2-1	TGTGCCACCAGCAGAGATACCCCAATCGACAGGTACAATGAGCAGTTCTTC	CATSRDTPIDRYNEQFF
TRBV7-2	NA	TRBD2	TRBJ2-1	TGTGCCAGCATCAAACGGACTAGCGGGAGTGTTACTGAGCAGTTCTTC	CASIKRTSGSVTEQFF
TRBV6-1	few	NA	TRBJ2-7	TGTGCCAGCAGTGAATGGGGGGTAGGGCCCTACGAGCAGTACTTC	CASSEWGVGPYEQYF
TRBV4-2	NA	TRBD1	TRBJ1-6	TGTGCCAGCAGCCAAGGCGGAACAGGGGATTCACCCCTCCACTTT	CASSQGGTGDSPLHF
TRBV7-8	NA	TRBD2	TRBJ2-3	TGTGCCAGCAGCTTACGATTAGCGGGGGGGGGTGCAGATACGCAGTATTTT	CASSLRLAGGGADTQYF
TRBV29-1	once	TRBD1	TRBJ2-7	TGCAGCGGACAGGGTACCAACTACGAGCAGTACTTC	CSGQGTNYEQYF
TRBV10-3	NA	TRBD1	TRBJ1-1	TGTGCCATCAGTACCCAGGGGGGCTTGAACACTGAAGCTTTCTTT	CAISTQGGLNTEAFF
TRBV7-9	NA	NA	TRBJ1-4	TGTGCCAGCAGCGCCCGGAGGCAGGACGGGCCCGAGGAAAAACTGTTTTTT	CASSARRQDGPEEKLFF
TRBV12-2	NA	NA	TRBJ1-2	TGTGCAAGTCGCTTAGCGGGGGCGGCACCCTTC	CASRLAGAAPF
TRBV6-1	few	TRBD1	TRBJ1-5	TGTGCCAGCAGTTGGACAGGGGCGGCGAATCAGCCCCAGCATTTT	CASSWTGAANQPQHF
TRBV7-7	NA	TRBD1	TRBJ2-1	TGTGCCAGCAGCCCGGGACAGGGGGCTGATGAGCAGTTCTTC	CASSPGQGADEQFF
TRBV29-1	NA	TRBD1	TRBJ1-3	TGCAGCGCACGCGACAGGGGGGACACCATATATTTT	CSARDRGDTIYF
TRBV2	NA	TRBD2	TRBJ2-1	TGTGCCAGCAAACCGGGACTAGCGGATTCCTACAATGAGCAGTTCTTC	CASKPGLADSYNEQFF
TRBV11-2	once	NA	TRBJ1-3	TGTGCCAGCAGCAAATACCGGGACACAGCTGGAAACACCATATATTTT	CASSKYRDTAGNTIYF
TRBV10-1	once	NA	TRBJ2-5	TGCGCCAGCAGTGACGGCGGGGCGAAAGAGACCCAGTACTTC	CASSDGGAKETQYF
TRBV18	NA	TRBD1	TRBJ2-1	TGTGCCAGCTCACGGGACAGGACTCATGAGCAGTTCTTC	CASSRDRTHEQFF
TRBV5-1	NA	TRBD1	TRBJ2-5	TGCGCCAGCAGCTTGGAGCCAGGGACAGGCGGGGAGACCCAGTACTTC	CASSLEPGTGGETQYF
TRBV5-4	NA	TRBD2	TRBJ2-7	TGTGCCAGCAGCTTGGAGGCGGGAGAAGGATTCGAGCAGTACTTC	CASSLEAGEGFEQYF
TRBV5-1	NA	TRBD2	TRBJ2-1	TGCGCCAGCAGCTTCTTAGCGGGGGGGCCGGGTGAGCAGTTCTTC	CASSFLAGGPGEQFF
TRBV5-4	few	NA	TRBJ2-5	TGTGCCAGCAGCTCCCAGGGGCAGGAGACCCAGTACTTC	CASSSQGQETQYF
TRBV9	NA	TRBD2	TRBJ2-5	TGTGCCAGCAGCCCCGGGGGGGCTGGGGAGACCCAGTACTTC	CASSPGGAGETQYF
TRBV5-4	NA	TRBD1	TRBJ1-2	TGTGCCAGCAGTCAGAACAGGGGGATCTATGGCTACACCTTC	CASSQNRGIYGYTF
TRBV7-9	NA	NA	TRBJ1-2	TGTTCCAGCAGCTTCACCGACAGATACTATGGCTACACCTTC	CSSSFTDRYYGYTF